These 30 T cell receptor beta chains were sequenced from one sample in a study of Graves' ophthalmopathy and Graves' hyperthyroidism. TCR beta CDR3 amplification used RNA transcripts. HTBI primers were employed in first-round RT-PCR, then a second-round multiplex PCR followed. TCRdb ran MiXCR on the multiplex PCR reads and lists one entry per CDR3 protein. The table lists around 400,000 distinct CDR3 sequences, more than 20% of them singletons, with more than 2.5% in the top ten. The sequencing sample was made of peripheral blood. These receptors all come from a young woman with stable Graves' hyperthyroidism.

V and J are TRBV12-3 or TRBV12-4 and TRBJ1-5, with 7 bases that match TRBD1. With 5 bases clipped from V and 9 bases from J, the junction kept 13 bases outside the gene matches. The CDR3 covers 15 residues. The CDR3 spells CASSPKGASGRPQHF. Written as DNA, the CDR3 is TGTGCCAGCAGTCCAAAGGGGGCCTCCGGGCGGCCCCAGCATTTT.

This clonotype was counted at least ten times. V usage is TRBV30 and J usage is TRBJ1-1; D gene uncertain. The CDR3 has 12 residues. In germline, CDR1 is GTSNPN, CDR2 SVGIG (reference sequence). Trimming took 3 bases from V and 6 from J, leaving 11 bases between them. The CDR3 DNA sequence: TGTGCCTGGAGGTCCCCTGGGTCTGAAGCTTTCTTT. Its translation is CAWRSPGSEAFF.

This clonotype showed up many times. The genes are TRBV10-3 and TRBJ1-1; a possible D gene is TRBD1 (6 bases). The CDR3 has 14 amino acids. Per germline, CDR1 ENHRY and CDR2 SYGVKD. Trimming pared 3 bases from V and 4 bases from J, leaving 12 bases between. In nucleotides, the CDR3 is TGTGCCATCAGTGACCCCACAGGGCCCACTGAAGCTTTCTTT. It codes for CAISDPTGPTEAFF.

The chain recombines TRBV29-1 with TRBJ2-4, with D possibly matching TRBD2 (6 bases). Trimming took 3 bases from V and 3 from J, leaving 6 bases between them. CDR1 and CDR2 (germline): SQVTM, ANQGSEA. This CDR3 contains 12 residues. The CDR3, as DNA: TGCAGCGTTGAGGGGGGCAAAAACATTCAGTACTTC. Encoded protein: CSVEGGKNIQYF.

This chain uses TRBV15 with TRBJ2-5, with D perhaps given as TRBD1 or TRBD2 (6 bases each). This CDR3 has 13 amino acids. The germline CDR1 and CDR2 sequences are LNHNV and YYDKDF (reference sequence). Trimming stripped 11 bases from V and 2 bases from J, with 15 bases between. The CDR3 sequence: CASKGGLQETQYF. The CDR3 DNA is TGTGCCTCCAAGGGGGGACTTCAAGAGACCCAGTACTTC.

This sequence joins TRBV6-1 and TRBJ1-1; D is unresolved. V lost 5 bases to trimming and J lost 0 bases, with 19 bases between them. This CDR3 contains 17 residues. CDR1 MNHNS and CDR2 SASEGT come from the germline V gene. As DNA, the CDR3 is TGTGCCAGCAGTACAAAGGGCCGGGGAGGACTGAACACTGAAGCTTTCTTT. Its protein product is CASSTKGRGGLNTEAFF.

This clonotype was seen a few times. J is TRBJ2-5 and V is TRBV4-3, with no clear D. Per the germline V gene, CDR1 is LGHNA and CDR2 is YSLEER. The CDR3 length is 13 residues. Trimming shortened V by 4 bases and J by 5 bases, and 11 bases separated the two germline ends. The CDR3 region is CASSLQSWETQYF. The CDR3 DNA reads TGCGCCAGCAGCCTACAGAGTTGGGAGACCCAGTACTTC.

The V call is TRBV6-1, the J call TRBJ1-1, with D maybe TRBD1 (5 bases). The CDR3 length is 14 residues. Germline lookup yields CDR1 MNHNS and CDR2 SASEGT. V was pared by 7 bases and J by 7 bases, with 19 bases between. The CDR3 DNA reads TGTGCCAGCAAACGCGATGGGGCGCGGGATGAAGCTTTCTTT. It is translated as CASKRDGARDEAFF.

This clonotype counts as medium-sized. As DNA, the CDR3 is TGCAGTGCTAGAGATTTCGCAGGGGTGAGAGGCTACACCTTC. Translated: CSARDFAGVRGYTF. The J gene is TRBJ1-2, the V gene TRBV20-1; TRBD1 might be the D (6 bases). The germline V gene encodes CDR1 DFQATT and CDR2 SNEGSKA (reference sequence). V was cut by 0 bases and J by 8 bases, with 16 bases left in between. The CDR3 is 14 residues long.

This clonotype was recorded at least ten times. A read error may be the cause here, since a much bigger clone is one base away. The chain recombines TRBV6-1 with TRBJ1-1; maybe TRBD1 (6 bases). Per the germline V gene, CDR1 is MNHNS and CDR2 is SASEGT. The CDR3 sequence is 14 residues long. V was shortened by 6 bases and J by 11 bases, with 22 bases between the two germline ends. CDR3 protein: CASRNPGQRSRAFF. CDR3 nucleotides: TGTGCCAGCAGGAACCCCGGACAGAGGAGTCGGGCTTTCTTT.

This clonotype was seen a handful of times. The chain's CDR3 is CASSLPGGQINTGELFF. DNA for the CDR3: TGCGCCAGCAGCCTCCCAGGGGGACAGATTAACACCGGGGAGCTGTTTTTT. The chain carries TRBV4-1 and TRBJ2-2; 7 bases are shared with TRBD1. V was clipped by 4 bases and J by 2 bases; unmatched bases: 10. In germline, CDR1 is MGHRA, CDR2 YSYEKL. CDR3 length equals 17 residues.

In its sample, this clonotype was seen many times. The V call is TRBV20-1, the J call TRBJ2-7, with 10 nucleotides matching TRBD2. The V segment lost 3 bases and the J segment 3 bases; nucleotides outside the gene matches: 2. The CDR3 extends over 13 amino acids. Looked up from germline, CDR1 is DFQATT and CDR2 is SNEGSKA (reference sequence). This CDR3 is CSARASGSYEQYF. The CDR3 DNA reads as TGCAGTGCTAGGGCTAGCGGGAGCTACGAGCAGTACTTC.

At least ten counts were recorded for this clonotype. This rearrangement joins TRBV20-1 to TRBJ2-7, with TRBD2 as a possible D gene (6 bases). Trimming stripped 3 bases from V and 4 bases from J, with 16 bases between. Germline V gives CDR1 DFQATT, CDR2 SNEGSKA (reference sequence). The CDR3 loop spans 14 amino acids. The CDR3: CSASWGGAGYEQYF. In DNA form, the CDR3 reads TGCAGTGCTAGTTGGGGCGGGGCGGGATACGAGCAGTACTTC.

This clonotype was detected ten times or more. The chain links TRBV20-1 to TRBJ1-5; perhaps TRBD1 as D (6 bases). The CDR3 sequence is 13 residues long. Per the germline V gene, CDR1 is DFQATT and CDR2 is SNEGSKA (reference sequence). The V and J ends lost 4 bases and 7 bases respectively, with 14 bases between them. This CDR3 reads CSAITQGHQPQHF. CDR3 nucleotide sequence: TGCAGTGCTATAACACAGGGCCACCAGCCCCAGCATTTT.

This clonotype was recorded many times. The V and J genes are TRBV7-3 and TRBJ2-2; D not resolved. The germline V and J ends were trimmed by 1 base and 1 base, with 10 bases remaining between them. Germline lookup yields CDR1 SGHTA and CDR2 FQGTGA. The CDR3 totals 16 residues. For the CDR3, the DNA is TGTGCCAGCAGCTTAATGCCGCGGATGAACACCGGGGAGCTGTTTTTT. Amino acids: CASSLMPRMNTGELFF.

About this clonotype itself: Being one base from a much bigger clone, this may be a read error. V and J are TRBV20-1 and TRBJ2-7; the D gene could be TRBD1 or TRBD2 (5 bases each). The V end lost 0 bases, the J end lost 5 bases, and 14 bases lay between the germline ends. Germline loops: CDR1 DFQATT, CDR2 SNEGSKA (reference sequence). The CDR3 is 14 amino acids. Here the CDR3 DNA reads TGCAGTGCTAGAGATAGGAGATGGGGGAACGAGCAGTACTTC. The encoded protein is CSARDRRWGNEQYF.

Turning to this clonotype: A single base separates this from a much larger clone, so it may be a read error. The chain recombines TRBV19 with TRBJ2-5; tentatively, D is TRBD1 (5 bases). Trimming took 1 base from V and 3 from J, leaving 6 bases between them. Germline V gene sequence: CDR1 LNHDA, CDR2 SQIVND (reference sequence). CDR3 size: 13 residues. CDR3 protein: CASSIAREETQYF. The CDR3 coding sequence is TGTGCCAGTAGTATAGCCAGGGAAGAGACCCAGTACTTC.

The chain's CDR3 is CASSWGPRAEQYF. CDR3 sequence (DNA): TGTGCCAGCAGCTGGGGACCCAGGGCCGAGCAGTACTTC. This chain connects TRBV7-3 to TRBJ2-7, with D possibly called TRBD1 or TRBD2 (5 bases each). From germline, CDR1 is SGHTA and CDR2 FQGTGA. This CDR3 is built from 13 residues. V shed 4 bases and J shed 6 bases, with 13 bases lying between them.

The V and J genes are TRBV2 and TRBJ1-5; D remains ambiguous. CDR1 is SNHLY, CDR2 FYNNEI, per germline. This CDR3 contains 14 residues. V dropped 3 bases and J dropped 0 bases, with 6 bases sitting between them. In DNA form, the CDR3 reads TGTGCCAGCAGTGACAGAAATAGCAATCAGCCCCAGCATTTT. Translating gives CASSDRNSNQPQHF.

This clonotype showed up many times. The CDR3 loop is CASSPGGSEAFF. The CDR3 DNA sequence: TGTGCCAGCAGCCCAGGGGGGTCTGAAGCTTTCTTT. The rearrangement joins TRBV7-9 to TRBJ1-1; 7 nucleotides line up with TRBD1. V was clipped by 5 bases and J by 6 bases; unmatched bases: 3. Germline CDR1 reads SEHNR; CDR2 reads FQNEAQ (reference sequence). The CDR3 loop spans 12 amino acids. The complete variable domain, with remaining parts taken from reference TRBV7-9 and TRBJ1-1, reads DTGVSQNPRHKITKRGQNVTFRCDPISEHNRLYWYRQTLGQGPEFLTYFQNEAQLEKSRLLSDRFSAERPKGSFSTLEIQRTEQGDSAMYLCASSPGGSEAFFGQGTRLTVV.

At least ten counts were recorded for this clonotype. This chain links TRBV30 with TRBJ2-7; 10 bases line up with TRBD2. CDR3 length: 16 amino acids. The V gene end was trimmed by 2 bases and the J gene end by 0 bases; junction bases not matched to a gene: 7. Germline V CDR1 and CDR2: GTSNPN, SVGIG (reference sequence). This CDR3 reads CAWSSLGLALSYEQYF. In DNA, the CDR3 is TGTGCCTGGAGTTCATTGGGACTAGCGCTCTCCTACGAGCAGTACTTC.

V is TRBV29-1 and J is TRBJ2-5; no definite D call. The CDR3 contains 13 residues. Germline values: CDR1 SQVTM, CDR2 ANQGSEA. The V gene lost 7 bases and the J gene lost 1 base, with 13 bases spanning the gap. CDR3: CSAMGTLQETQYF. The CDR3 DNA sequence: TGCAGCGCCATGGGCACTCTCCAAGAGACCCAGTACTTC.

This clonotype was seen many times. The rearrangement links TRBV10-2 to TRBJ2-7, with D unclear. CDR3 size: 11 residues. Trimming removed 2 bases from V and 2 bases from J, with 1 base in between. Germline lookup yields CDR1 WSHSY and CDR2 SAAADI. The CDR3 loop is CASSEPYEQYF. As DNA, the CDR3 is TGCGCCAGCAGTGAGCCCTACGAGCAGTACTTC.

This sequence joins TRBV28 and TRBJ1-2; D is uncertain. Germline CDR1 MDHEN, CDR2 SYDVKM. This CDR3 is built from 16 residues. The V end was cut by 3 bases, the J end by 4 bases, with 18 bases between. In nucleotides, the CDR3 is TGTGCCAGCAGTTTTCCCCCCGGTAGGGTGGGCTATGGCTACACCTTC. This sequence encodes CASSFPPGRVGYGYTF.

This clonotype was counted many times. The CDR3 loop reads CATSDGDSRSGYTF. As DNA, the CDR3 is TGTGCCACCAGTGATGGCGACAGCAGGTCAGGCTACACCTTC. The J gene is TRBJ1-2, the V gene TRBV24-1; perhaps TRBD1 as D (5 bases). The CDR3 extends over 14 amino acids. CDR1 and CDR2 from the germline V gene are KGHDR and SFDVKD. Trimming left V 3 bases short and J 8 bases short, with 15 bases between.

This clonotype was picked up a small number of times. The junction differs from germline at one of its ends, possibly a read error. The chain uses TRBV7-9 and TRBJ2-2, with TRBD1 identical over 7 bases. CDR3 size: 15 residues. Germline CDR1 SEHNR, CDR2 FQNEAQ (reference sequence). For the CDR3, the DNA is TGTGCCGGCAGCTTAGCGACAGGGATCGCCGGGGAGCTGTTTTTT. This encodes CAGSLATGIAGELFF.

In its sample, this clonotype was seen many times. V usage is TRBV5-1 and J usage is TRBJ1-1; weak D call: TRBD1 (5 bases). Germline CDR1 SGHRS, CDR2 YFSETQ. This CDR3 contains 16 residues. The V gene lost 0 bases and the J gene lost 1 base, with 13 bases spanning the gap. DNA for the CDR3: TGCGCCAGCAGCTTGGGGACCCCTGGGGGGAACACTGAAGCTTTCTTT. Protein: CASSLGTPGGNTEAFF.

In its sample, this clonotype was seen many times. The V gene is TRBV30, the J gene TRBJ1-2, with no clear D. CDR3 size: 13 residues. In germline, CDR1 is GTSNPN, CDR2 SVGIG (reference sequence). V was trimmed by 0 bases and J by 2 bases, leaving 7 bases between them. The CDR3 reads CAWSVGLNYGYTF. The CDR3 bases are TGTGCCTGGAGTGTAGGGCTGAACTATGGCTACACCTTC.

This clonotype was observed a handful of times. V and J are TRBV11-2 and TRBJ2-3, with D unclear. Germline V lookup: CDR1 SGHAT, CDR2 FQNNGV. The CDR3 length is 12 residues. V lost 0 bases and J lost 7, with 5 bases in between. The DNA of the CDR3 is TGTGCCAGCAGCTTAGAGGTATATACGCAGTATTTT. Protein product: CASSLEVYTQYF.

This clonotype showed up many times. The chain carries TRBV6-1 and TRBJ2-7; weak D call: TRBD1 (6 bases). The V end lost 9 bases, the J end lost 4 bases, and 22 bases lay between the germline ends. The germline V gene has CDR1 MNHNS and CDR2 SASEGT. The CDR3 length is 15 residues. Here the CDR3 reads CASGQRVQGKYEQYF. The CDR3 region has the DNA TGTGCCAGTGGCCAGAGGGTACAGGGAAAATACGAGCAGTACTTC.